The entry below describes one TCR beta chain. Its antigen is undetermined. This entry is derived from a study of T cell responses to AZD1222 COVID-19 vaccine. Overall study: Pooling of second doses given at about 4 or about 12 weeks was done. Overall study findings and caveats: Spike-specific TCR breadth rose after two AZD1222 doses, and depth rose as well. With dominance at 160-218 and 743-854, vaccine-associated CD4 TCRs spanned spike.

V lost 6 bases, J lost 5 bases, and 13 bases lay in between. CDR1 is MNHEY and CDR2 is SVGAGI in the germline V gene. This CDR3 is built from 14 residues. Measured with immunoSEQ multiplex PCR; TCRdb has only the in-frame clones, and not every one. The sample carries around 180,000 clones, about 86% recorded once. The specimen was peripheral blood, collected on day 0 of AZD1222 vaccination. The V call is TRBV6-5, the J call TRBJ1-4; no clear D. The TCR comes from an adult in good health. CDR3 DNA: TGTGCCAGCAGCCAGAGAGAAGGGAATGAAAAACTGTTTTTT. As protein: CASSQREGNEKLFF.